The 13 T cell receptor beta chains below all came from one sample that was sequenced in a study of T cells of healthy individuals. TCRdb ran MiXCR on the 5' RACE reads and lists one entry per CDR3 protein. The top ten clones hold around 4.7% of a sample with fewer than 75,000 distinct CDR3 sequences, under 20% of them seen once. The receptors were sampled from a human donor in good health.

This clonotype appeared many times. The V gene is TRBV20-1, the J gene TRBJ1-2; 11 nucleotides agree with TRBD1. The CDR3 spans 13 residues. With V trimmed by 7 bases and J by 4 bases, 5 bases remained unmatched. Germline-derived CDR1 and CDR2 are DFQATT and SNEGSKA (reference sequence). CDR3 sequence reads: CSVSGQGGYGYTF. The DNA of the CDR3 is TGCAGTGTATCGGGACAGGGGGGCTATGGCTACACCTTC.

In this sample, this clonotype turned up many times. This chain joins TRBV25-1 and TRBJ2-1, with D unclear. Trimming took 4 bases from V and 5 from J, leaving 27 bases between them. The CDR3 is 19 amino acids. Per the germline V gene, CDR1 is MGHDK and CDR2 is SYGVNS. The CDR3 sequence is CASSVPPKVPGGSDNEQFF. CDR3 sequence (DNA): TGTGCCAGCAGTGTACCACCCAAGGTCCCGGGTGGAAGCGACAATGAGCAGTTCTTC.

CDR3 amino acids: CSARDGRGVGYTF. CDR3 DNA sequence: TGCAGTGCTAGAGATGGGCGGGGAGTTGGCTACACCTTC. The V call is TRBV20-1, the J call TRBJ1-2; D is uncertain. From germline, CDR1 is DFQATT and CDR2 SNEGSKA (reference sequence). CDR3 length: 13 amino acids. The V and J ends lost 0 bases and 7 bases respectively, with 12 bases between them.

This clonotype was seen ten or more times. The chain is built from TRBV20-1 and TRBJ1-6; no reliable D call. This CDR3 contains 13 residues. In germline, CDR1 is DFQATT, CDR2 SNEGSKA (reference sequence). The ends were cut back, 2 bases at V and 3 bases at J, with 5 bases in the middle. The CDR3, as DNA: TGCAGTGCTAGACAGAACTATAATTCACCCCTCCACTTT. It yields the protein CSARQNYNSPLHF.

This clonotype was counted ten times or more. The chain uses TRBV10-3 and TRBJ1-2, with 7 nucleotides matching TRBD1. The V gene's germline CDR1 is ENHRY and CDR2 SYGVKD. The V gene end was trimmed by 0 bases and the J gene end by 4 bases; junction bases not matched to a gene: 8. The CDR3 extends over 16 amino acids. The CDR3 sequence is CAISESYRDSSYGYTF. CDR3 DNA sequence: TGTGCCATCAGTGAGTCGTACCGGGACAGCTCCTATGGCTACACCTTC.

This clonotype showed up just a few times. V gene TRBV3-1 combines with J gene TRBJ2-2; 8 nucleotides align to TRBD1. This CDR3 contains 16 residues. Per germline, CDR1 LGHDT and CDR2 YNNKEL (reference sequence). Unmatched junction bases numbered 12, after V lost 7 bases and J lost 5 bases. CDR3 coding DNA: TGTGCCAGCACCCTAGGGCCCAGGGGGCGGACCGGGGAGCTGTTTTTT. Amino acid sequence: CASTLGPRGRTGELFF.

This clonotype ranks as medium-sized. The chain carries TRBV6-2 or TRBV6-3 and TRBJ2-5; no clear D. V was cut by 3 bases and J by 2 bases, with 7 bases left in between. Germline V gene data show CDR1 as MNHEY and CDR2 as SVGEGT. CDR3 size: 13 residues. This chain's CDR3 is CASSYEAQETQYF. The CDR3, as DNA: TGTGCCAGCAGTTATGAGGCGCAAGAGACCCAGTACTTC.

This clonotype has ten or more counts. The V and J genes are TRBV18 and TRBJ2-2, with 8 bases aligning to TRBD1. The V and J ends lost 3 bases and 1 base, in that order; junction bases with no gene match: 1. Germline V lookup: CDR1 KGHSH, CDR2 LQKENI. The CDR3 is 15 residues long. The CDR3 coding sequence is TGTGCCAGCTCACCCGGACAGGGGAACACCGGGGAGCTGTTTTTT. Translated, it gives CASSPGQGNTGELFF.

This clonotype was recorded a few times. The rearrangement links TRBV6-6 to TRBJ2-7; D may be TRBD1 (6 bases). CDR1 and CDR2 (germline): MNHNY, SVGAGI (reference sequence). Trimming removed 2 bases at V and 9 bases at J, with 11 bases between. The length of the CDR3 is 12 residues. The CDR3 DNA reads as TGTGCCAGCAGTTACGGTTGGGACACGCAGTACTTC. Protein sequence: CASSYGWDTQYF.

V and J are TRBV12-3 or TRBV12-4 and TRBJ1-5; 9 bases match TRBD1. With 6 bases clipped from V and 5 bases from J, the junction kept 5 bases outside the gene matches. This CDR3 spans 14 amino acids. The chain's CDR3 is CASRRTGEYQPQHF. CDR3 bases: TGTGCCAGCAGACGGACAGGGGAATATCAGCCCCAGCATTTT.

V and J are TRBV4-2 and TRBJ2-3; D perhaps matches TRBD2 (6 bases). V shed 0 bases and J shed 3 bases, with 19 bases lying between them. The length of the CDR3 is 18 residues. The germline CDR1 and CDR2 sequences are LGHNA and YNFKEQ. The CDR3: CASSQDSRAGRTTDTQYF. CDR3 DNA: TGTGCCAGCAGCCAAGATTCGCGGGCGGGGCGTACGACAGATACGCAGTATTTT.

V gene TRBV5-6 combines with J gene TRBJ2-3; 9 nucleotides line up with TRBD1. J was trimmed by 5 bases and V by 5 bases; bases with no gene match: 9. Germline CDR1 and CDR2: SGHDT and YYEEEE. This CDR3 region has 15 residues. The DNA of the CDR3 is TGTGCCAGCAGACCCCGGACAGGGGTTGGAGATACGCAGTATTTT. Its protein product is CASRPRTGVGDTQYF.

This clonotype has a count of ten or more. CDR3 sequence reads: CASSVEQGLSEQFF. In nucleotides, the CDR3 is TGTGCCAGCAGCGTAGAACAGGGGCTAAGTGAGCAGTTCTTC. The V call is TRBV9, the J call TRBJ2-1, with 7 bases lining up with TRBD1. The V and J ends lost 0 bases and 9 bases, in that order; junction bases with no gene match: 6. The CDR3 length is 14 residues. Per germline, CDR1 SGDLS and CDR2 YYNGEE.